This TCR beta chain was retrieved from a study of T cell responses to AZD1222 COVID-19 vaccine. Method: immunoSEQ multiplex PCR; TCRdb's copy keeps in-frame clones and lacks some. Counted here are some 190,000 clones, more than 80% occurring once; the ten biggest clones make up around 6.9%. The CDR3 has 12 residues. J gave up 1 base and V 9 bases, and 2 bases lay outside the gene matches. The germline CDR1 and CDR2 sequences are SGHNT and YYREEE (reference sequence). The J gene is TRBJ2-5, the V gene TRBV5-4; 8 bases align to TRBD1. The sequences come from peripheral blood, collected on day 0 of AZD1222 vaccination. This clonotype originated in an adult in good health. CDR3 amino acids: CAIGTGQETQYF. Written as DNA, the CDR3 is TGTGCCATCGGGACAGGCCAAGAGACCCAGTACTTC.